This note documents a single T cell receptor (beta chain) sequence. The protocol was immunoSEQ multiplex PCR, while the TCRdb copy is restricted to in-frame clones and leaves out a portion. Here the sample spans approximately 35,000 clones, 70% to 90% being singletons. The data were taken from a study of a mutant IDH1 vaccine in newly diagnosed glioma. CDR3 size: 12 residues. Germline CDR1 and CDR2: MDHEN and SYDVKM. V was cut by 5 bases and J by 9 bases, with 14 bases left in between. Time point noted: baseline, week 1 (first vaccination visit). Treatment denoted: pre-vaccination baseline after standard-of-care therapy.

The sample consisted of PBMCs, taken from a glioma patient treated with radiotherapy, temozolomide or both. The chain uses TRBV28 and TRBJ2-7; no clear D. The origin of this receptor is a woman aged 40 to 50 with glioma. The CDR3 DNA is TGTGCCAGCAGTCTAAGACGGGCCGGGCAGTACTTC. Amino acid sequence: CASSLRRAGQYF.